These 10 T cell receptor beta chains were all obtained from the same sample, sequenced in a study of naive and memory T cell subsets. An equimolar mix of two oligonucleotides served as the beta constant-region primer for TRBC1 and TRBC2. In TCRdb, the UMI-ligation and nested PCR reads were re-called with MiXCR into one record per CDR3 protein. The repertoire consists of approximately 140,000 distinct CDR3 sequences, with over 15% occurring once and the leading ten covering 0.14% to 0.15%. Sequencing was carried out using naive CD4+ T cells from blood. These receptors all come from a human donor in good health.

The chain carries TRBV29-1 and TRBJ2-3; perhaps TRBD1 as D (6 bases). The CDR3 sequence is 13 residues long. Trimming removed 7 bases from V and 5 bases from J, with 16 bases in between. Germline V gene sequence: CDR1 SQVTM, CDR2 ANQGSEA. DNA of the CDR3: TGCAGCGCCACAGGGAGCGCTGTAGATACGCAGTATTTT. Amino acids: CSATGSAVDTQYF.

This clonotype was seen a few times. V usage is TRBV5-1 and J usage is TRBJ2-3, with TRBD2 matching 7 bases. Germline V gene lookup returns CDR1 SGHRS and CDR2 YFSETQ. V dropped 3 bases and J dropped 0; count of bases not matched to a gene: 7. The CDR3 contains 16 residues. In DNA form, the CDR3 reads TGCGCCAGCAGCTCCGAAGCGGGGCTAAGCACAGATACGCAGTATTTT. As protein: CASSSEAGLSTDTQYF. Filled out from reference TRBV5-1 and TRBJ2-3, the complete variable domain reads KAGVTQTPRYLIKTRGQQVTLSCSPISGHRSVSWYQQTPGQGLQFLFEYFSETQRNKGNFPGRFSGRQFSNSRSEMNVSTLELGDSALYLCASSSEAGLSTDTQYFGPGTRLTVL.

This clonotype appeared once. The CDR3 coding sequence is TGCAGTGCTCTTTTGGAATCGAACACCGGGGAGCTGTTTTTT. It encodes CSALLESNTGELFF. The gene calls are TRBV20-1 and TRBJ2-2; D is ambiguous. Deletions cut 5 bases from V and 0 bases from J, with 10 bases between. CDR1 and CDR2 (germline): DFQATT, SNEGSKA (reference sequence). This CDR3 comprises 14 residues.

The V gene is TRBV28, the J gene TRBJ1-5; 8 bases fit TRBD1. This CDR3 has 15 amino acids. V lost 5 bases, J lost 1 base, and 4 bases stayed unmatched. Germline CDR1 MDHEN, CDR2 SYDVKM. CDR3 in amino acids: CASSDRGMSNQPQHF. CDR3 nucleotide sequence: TGTGCCAGCAGTGACAGGGGAATGAGCAATCAGCCCCAGCATTTT.

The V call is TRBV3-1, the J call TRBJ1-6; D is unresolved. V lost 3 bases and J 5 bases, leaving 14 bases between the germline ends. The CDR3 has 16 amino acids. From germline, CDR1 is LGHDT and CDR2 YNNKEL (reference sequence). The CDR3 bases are TGTGCCAGCAGCCACCTCTTTGCAATGGATAATTCACCCCTCCACTTT. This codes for CASSHLFAMDNSPLHF.

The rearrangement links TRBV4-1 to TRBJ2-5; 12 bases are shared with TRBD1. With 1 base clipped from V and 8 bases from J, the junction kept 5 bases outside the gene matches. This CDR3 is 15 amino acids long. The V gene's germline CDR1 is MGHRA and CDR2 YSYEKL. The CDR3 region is CASSQGDRGLDTQYF. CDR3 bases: TGCGCCAGCAGCCAAGGGGACAGGGGGCTGGATACCCAGTACTTC.

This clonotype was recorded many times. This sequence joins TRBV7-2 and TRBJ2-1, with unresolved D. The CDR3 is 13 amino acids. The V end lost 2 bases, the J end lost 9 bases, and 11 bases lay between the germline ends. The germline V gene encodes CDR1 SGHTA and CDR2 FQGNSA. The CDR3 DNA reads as TGTGCCAGCAGCTTACCCTATAGTGGTGAGCAGTTCTTC. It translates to CASSLPYSGEQFF.

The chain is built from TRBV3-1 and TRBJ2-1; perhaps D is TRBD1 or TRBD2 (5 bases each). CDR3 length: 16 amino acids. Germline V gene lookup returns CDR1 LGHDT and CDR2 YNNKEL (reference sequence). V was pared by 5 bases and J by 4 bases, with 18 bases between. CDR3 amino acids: CASSFQLGHMYNEQFF. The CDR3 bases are TGTGCCAGCAGCTTCCAACTAGGACACATGTACAATGAGCAGTTCTTC.

CDR3 sequence (DNA): TGTGCCAGCAGCTTATTAGCGGGAGGAAATGAGCAGTTCTTC. It yields the protein CASSLLAGGNEQFF. V gene TRBV7-3 combines with J gene TRBJ2-1, with 10 bases matching TRBD2. The CDR3 length is 14 residues. Germline V gene sequence: CDR1 SGHTA, CDR2 FQGTGA. V was pared by 2 bases and J by 7 bases, with 2 bases of the junction left unmatched.

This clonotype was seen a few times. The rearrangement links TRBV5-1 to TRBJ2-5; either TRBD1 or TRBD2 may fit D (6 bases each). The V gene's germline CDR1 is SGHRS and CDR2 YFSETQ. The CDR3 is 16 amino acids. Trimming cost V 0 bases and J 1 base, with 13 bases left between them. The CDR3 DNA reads TGCGCCAGCAGCTTGGTCGGAGGGGGATTCCAAGAGACCCAGTACTTC. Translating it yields CASSLVGGGFQETQYF. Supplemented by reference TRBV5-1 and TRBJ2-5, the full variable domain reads KAGVTQTPRYLIKTRGQQVTLSCSPISGHRSVSWYQQTPGQGLQFLFEYFSETQRNKGNFPGRFSGRQFSNSRSEMNVSTLELGDSALYLCASSLVGGGFQETQYFGPGTRLLVL.